Sequencing of this T cell receptor (beta chain) was carried out in a study of quantifying T cell responses using KT2 cells. Study as a whole: cDNA was made from DNase-treated RNA using alpha and beta constant primers. Study results and limitations: At about one KT2 cell per 100,000 PBMC, KT2 sequences were still detected.

Looked up from germline, CDR1 is SGDLS and CDR2 is YYNGEE. Trimming at V came to 2 bases and at J to 0 bases, leaving 8 bases not matched to a gene. This CDR3 is built from 17 residues. This clonotype was picked up many times. Its target is not known. KT2 cells were mixed with fixed PBMC numbers at varying ratios. The cDNA 3' end received a ligated oligonucleotide with a UMI. First-round PCR used roughly 4 cycles and beta primers RC1.1 and RC1.2 covering TRBC1 and TRBC2. TCRdb ran MiXCR on the UMI-ligation and nested PCR reads and lists one entry per CDR3 protein. This sample has about 33,000 distinct CDR3 sequences, with about a tenth found just once.

The receptor was isolated from a human donor. This sequence joins TRBV9 and TRBJ1-3; 7 bases line up with TRBD1. Sequencing was carried out using PBMCs spiked with cells of the T cell clone KT2. CDR3 region: CASSVPGQPISGNTIYF. CDR3 DNA: TGTGCCAGCAGCGTTCCGGGACAGCCCATCTCTGGAAACACCATATATTTT.